One and the same sample provided the 5 T cell receptor beta chains below, sequenced in a study of chemoradiotherapy in HPV16-positive cancers. TCRdb's copy holds only in-frame clones and misses some; the assay was immunoSEQ multiplex PCR. Among some 10,000 clones, approximately 90% were seen once, and the ten largest hold under 2%. The starting material was blood, obtained from a patient who underwent chemoradiotherapy. Receptor source: a human donor with HPV-associated anogenital cancer.

A note on this clone: One end of the junction is discordant with germline, which a read error may explain. The V call is TRBV20-1, the J call TRBJ1-1; D gene uncertain. The CDR3 has 8 residues. The germline V gene encodes CDR1 DFQATT and CDR2 SNEGSKA (reference sequence). CDR3 sequence reads: CSASYAFF. The DNA for the CDR3 is TGCAGTGCTAGTTACGCCTTTTTT.

The chain is built from TRBV4-1 and TRBJ1-1; D is perhaps TRBD1 (6 bases). The CDR3 runs 15 residues. Germline V lookup: CDR1 MGHRA, CDR2 YSYEKL. Trimming shortened V by 1 base and J by 7 bases, and 16 bases separated the two germline ends. CDR3 nucleotide sequence: TGCGCCAGCAGCCAAGGTGCCAGGGGCTGGGGTGAAGCTTTCTTT. It translates to CASSQGARGWGEAFF.

V usage is TRBV27 and J usage is TRBJ2-7; D call uncertain. The CDR3 loop spans 14 amino acids. V shed 5 bases and J shed 3 bases, with 14 bases lying between them. CDR1 is MNHEY, CDR2 SMNVEV, per germline (reference sequence). CDR3 DNA: TGTGCCAGCAGTCCCGGCCGTTATTACTACGAGCAGTACTTC. It is translated as CASSPGRYYYEQYF.

This clone showed up just once. The rearrangement joins TRBV5-1 to TRBJ2-5; 10 bases are a match to TRBD2. This CDR3 comprises 15 residues. Trimming cost V 6 bases and J 5 bases; bases outside gene matches: 10. The germline CDR1 and CDR2 sequences are SGHRS and YFSETQ. Here the CDR3 reads CASKTTSGVRETQYF. For the CDR3, the DNA is TGCGCCAGCAAAACAACTAGCGGGGTACGGGAGACCCAGTACTTC.

The chain recombines TRBV29-1 with TRBJ1-1, with a weak D call TRBD1 (6 bases). Germline CDR1 SQVTM, CDR2 ANQGSEA. V was clipped by 7 bases and J by 7 bases, with 16 bases between them. There are 12 residues in the CDR3. The CDR3 DNA is TGCAGCGGAGGACAGACCCGCAGTGAAGCTTTCTTT. Its protein is CSGGQTRSEAFF. Variable domain in full (rest from reference TRBV29-1 and TRBJ1-1): SAVISQKPSRDICQRGTSLTIQCQVDSQVTMMFWYRQQPGQSLTLIATANQGSEATYESGFVIDKFPISRPNLTFSTLTVSNMSPEDSSIYLCSGGQTRSEAFFGQGTRLTVV.